Sequencing of this T cell receptor beta chain was carried out in a study of T cell responses to AZD1222 COVID-19 vaccine. The study, taken as a whole, reports: Just a handful of AZD1222 recipients tested seropositive at baseline. Mapped onto spike, vaccine-associated CD4 TCRs spanned it and were dominant at 160-218 and 743-854. Repertoires were sampled only after the peak T cell response. Spike-specific TCR breadth and depth both grew after two AZD1222 doses.

Points on this clone: Its antigen is currently unknown.

TCRdb keeps only in-frame clones here, not all; method: immunoSEQ multiplex PCR. Altogether about 120,000 clones are present, approximately 85% being singletons, with the ten largest covering 9% to 9.5%. V dropped 6 bases and J dropped 2 bases, with 11 bases sitting between them. The length of the CDR3 is 14 residues. Germline lookup yields CDR1 MDHEN and CDR2 SYDVKM. The sequenced sample was peripheral blood, obtained on day 0 of AZD1222 vaccination. The source is an adult in good health. J is TRBJ1-5 and V is TRBV28; tentative D call: TRBD1 (5 bases). The CDR3 nucleotides read TGTGCCAGCAGCTTCTCACAGGGCAATCAGCCCCAGCATTTT. This gives the protein CASSFSQGNQPQHF.